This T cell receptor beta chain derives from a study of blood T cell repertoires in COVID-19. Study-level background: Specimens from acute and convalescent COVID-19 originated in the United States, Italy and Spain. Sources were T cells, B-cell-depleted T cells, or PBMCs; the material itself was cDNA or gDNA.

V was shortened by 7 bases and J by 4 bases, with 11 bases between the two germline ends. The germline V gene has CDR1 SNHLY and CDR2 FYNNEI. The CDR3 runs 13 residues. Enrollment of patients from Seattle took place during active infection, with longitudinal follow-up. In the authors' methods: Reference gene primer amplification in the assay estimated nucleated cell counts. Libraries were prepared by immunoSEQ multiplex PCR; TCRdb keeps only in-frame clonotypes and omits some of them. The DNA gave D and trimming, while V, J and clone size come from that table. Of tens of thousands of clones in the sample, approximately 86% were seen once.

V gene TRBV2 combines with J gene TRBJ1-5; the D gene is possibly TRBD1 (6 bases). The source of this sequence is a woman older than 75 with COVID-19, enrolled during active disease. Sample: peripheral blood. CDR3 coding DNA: TGTGCCAGCAACAACAGGGAGAATCAGCCCCAGCATTTT. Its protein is CASNNRENQPQHF.